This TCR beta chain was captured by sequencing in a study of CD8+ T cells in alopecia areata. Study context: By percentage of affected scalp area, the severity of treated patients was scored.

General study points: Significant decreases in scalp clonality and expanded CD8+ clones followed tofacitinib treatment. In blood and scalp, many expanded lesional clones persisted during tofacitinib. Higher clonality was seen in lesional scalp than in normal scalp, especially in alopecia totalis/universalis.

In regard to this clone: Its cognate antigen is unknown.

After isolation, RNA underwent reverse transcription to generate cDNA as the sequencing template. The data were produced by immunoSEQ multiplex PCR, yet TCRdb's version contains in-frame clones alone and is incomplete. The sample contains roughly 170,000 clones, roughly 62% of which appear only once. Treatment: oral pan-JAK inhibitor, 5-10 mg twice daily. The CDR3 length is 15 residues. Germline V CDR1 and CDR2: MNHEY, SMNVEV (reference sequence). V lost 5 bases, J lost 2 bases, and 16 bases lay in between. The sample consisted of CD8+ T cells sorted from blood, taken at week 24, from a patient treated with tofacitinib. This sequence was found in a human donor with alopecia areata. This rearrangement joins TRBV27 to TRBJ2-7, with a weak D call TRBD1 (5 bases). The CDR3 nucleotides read TGTGCCAGCAGTCAAACCCCAGGGTCCCCCTACGAGCAGTACTTC. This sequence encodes CASSQTPGSPYEQYF.